The 30 T cell receptor beta chains below were found in one sample sequenced in a study of T cells in Graves' hyperthyroidism and ophthalmopathy. TCR beta CDR3 region amplification was performed from RNA transcripts. The study used the HTBI primer set for a first-round RT-PCR of the TCR CDR3. TCRdb reanalysed the multiplex PCR reads using MiXCR and keeps one entry per CDR3 protein. The sample records more than 350,000 distinct CDR3 sequences, roughly 14% being singletons. Sequenced sample: blood. Source of these receptors: a woman in her 30s with Graves' ophthalmopathy.

Many counts were recorded for this clonotype. V gene TRBV18 combines with J gene TRBJ1-2; D perhaps matches TRBD1 (5 bases). Germline V gene data show CDR1 as KGHSH and CDR2 as LQKENI. V was shortened by 2 bases and J by 4 bases, with 8 bases between the two germline ends. This CDR3 region has 13 residues. As DNA, the CDR3 is TGTGCCAGCTCACCAGACAGATCCTATGGCTACACCTTC. Translating gives CASSPDRSYGYTF.

This clonotype was seen more than once but under ten times. This rearrangement joins TRBV20-1 to TRBJ2-5, with 8 bases identical to TRBD2. V dropped 5 bases and J dropped 4; count of bases not matched to a gene: 3. The CDR3 is made up of 12 amino acids. Germline assignment: CDR1 DFQATT and CDR2 SNEGSKA (reference sequence). In DNA form, the CDR3 reads TGCAGTGCTCGGGGGGGTACAGAGACCCAGTACTTC. The encoded protein is CSARGGTETQYF.

The rearrangement uses TRBV7-8 and TRBJ2-5; 11 nucleotides agree with TRBD2. Trimming cost V 3 bases and J 5 bases; bases outside gene matches: 5. This CDR3 contains 15 residues. Germline values: CDR1 SGHVS, CDR2 FQNEAQ. The DNA of the CDR3 is TGTGCCAGCAGCTTTGTAGCGGGGGGGCCGGAGACCCAGTACTTC. It codes for CASSFVAGGPETQYF.

This clonotype was observed many times. Written as DNA, the CDR3 is TGTGCCAGCAGCACTGGAGTGGGCACAGATACGCAGTATTTT. This codes for CASSTGVGTDTQYF. The chain recombines TRBV7-3 with TRBJ2-3; D is unclear. The CDR3 sequence is 14 residues long. V shed 5 bases and J shed 1 base, with 10 bases lying between them. Per germline, CDR1 SGHTA and CDR2 FQGTGA.

This clonotype was observed many times. The rearrangement links TRBV11-3 to TRBJ2-1, with 8 bases lining up with TRBD1. The J segment lost 10 bases and the V segment lost 1 base, leaving 6 bases of the junction unmatched. This CDR3 is 14 amino acids long. CDR1 and CDR2 from the germline V gene are SGHNT and YENEEA. In DNA form, the CDR3 reads TGTGCCAGCAGCTTAGTAGGGACAGGCCTCGAGCAGTTCTTC. It specifies CASSLVGTGLEQFF. Looking up the rest from reference TRBV11-3 and TRBJ2-1 gives the full variable domain: EAGVVQSPRYKIIEKKQPVAFWCNPISGHNTLYWYLQNLGQGPELLIRYENEEAVDDSQLPKDRFSAERLKGVDSTLKIQPAELGDSAVYLCASSLVGTGLEQFFGPGTRLTVL.

This clonotype was recorded at least ten times. The chain recombines TRBV30 with TRBJ2-7; D is undetermined. The V and J ends lost 3 bases and 0 bases respectively, with 6 bases between them. The CDR3 runs 12 residues. The germline V gene encodes CDR1 GTSNPN and CDR2 SVGIG (reference sequence). The CDR3 region has the DNA TGTGCCTGGAGGGTCCTCTCCTACGAGCAGTACTTC. It is translated as CAWRVLSYEQYF.

This clonotype was counted many times. This chain connects TRBV11-2 to TRBJ1-2; D remains ambiguous. Trimming pared 4 bases from V and 8 bases from J, leaving 11 bases between. This CDR3 region has 12 residues. Germline lookup yields CDR1 SGHAT and CDR2 FQNNGV. The CDR3 region has the DNA TGTGCCAGCAGCTCCGCATCAGTGGGCTACACCTTC. As protein: CASSSASVGYTF.

The chain joins TRBV20-1 to TRBJ2-6; D possibly matches TRBD1 or TRBD2 (5 bases each). The length of the CDR3 is 16 residues. Trimming removed 0 bases from V and 0 bases from J, with 9 bases in between. Germline CDR1 and CDR2: DFQATT and SNEGSKA (reference sequence). CDR3 in amino acids: CSARDRESSGANVLTF. Here the CDR3 DNA reads TGCAGTGCTAGAGACAGGGAGAGCTCTGGGGCCAACGTCCTGACTTTC.

The gene calls are TRBV20-1 and TRBJ2-5; 10 bases line up with TRBD2. Losses at the gene ends were 5 bases for V and 1 base for J; bases not matched to a gene: 13. This CDR3 has 17 residues. Looked up from germline, CDR1 is DFQATT and CDR2 is SNEGSKA (reference sequence). The CDR3 protein is CSADTDSSGGPQETQYF. In DNA form, the CDR3 reads TGCAGTGCTGACACTGACTCTAGCGGGGGTCCCCAAGAGACCCAGTACTTC.

This chain links TRBV10-3 with TRBJ1-5; D remains unclear. Trimming took off 2 bases at V and 5 bases at J, with 7 bases between the two ends. Germline CDR1 and CDR2: ENHRY and SYGVKD. This CDR3 is 13 amino acids long. The CDR3 spells CAISEKRDQPQHF. Here the CDR3 DNA reads TGTGCCATCAGTGAGAAACGTGATCAGCCCCAGCATTTT.

The chain carries TRBV4-1 and TRBJ1-1; D is uncertain. The CDR3 has 14 amino acids. CDR1 MGHRA and CDR2 YSYEKL come from the germline V gene. V dropped 4 bases and J dropped 6 bases, with 15 bases sitting between them. The CDR3 DNA is TGCGCCAGCAGCCTACGGGCCACGGGCGCTGAAGCTTTCTTT. Residues: CASSLRATGAEAFF.

In its sample, this clonotype was seen once. CDR3 protein: CSATREENQPQHF. CDR3 sequence (DNA): TGCAGTGCGACCAGGGAAGAGAATCAGCCCCAGCATTTT. The chain uses TRBV20-1 and TRBJ1-5; maybe TRBD1 (5 bases). CDR3 size: 13 residues. Germline assignment: CDR1 DFQATT and CDR2 SNEGSKA (reference sequence). Trimming pared 6 bases from V and 4 bases from J, leaving 13 bases between.

This clonotype was counted ten times or more. The chain employs TRBV7-2 and TRBJ2-5, with 9 bases lining up with TRBD2. This CDR3 has 17 amino acids. V was pared by 3 bases and J by 0 bases, with 8 bases of the junction left unmatched. Per the germline V gene, CDR1 is SGHTA and CDR2 is FQGNSA. CDR3 region: CASSFWRGGPDQETQYF. The CDR3 bases are TGTGCCAGCAGCTTTTGGCGGGGGGGCCCAGACCAAGAGACCCAGTACTTC. Supplemented by reference TRBV7-2 and TRBJ2-5, the full variable domain reads GAGVSQSPSNKVTEKGKDVELRCDPISGHTALYWYRQSLGQGLEFLIYFQGNSAPDKSGLPSDRFSAERTGGSVSTLTIQRTQQEDSAVYLCASSFWRGGPDQETQYFGPGTRLLVL.

As to this clonotype: A read error is possible here, since a much larger clone lies one base away. V usage is TRBV6-1 and J usage is TRBJ2-7; D not resolved. Germline CDR1 reads MNHNS; CDR2 reads SASEGT. The CDR3 runs to 13 residues. Trimming stripped 4 bases from V and 7 bases from J, with 14 bases between. CDR3 protein: CASSVPVPGEQYF. The CDR3 DNA reads as TGTGCCAGCAGTGTTCCGGTACCGGGTGAGCAGTACTTC.

This clonotype occurred many times. The rearrangement joins TRBV12-3 or TRBV12-4 to TRBJ1-5; maybe TRBD1 (5 bases). The V end was cut by 2 bases, the J end by 0 bases, with 17 bases between. CDR3 size: 18 residues. The CDR3 DNA reads TGTGCCAGCAGTTTAAAAGGGGCTGCCGTGTATAGCAATCAGCCCCAGCATTTT. It translates to CASSLKGAAVYSNQPQHF.

This clonotype was counted between two and nine times. V is TRBV30 and J is TRBJ2-2; maybe TRBD1 (6 bases). This CDR3 contains 17 residues. Trimming cost V 7 bases and J 2 bases, with 23 bases left between them. CDR1 and CDR2 from the germline V gene are GTSNPN and SVGIG (reference sequence). This CDR3 reads CALDRNRVRSNTGELFF. The CDR3, as DNA: TGTGCCTTGGATAGAAACAGGGTGAGGAGTAACACCGGGGAGCTGTTTTTT.

The chain links TRBV6-1 to TRBJ1-5; 8 bases agree with TRBD1. Germline V gene sequence: CDR1 MNHNS, CDR2 SASEGT. V lost 5 bases and J lost 1; bases outside the gene matches: 10. The CDR3 loop spans 17 amino acids. The CDR3 nucleotides are TGTGCCAGCAGTCGGACAGGGAGGAAATCGAGCAATCAGCCCCAGCATTTT. Amino acid sequence: CASSRTGRKSSNQPQHF.

This clonotype was seen ten or more times. The genes are TRBV28 and TRBJ2-3; unclear D gene. With 5 bases removed from V and 3 bases from J, the gap between germline ends came to 12 bases. Germline V CDR1 and CDR2: MDHEN, SYDVKM. This CDR3 comprises 14 residues. The CDR3 DNA reads TGTGCCAGCAGTCTACGTCAGAGGACAGATACGCAGTATTTT. This gives the protein CASSLRQRTDTQYF.

About this clonotype itself: A single base separates this from a much larger clone, so it may be a read error. J is TRBJ1-1 and V is TRBV6-5; D is ambiguous. Germline V lookup: CDR1 MNHEY, CDR2 SVGAGI. The CDR3 is made up of 18 amino acids. The CDR3 DNA follows: TGTGCCAGCAGTTACGTCTTGGCCAGGCGCAATATGAACACTGAAGCTCTCTTT. This gives the protein CASSYVLARRNMNTEALF.

The table lists this clonotype with a few counts. V and J are TRBV5-1 and TRBJ2-2; D not resolved. The CDR3 is made up of 15 amino acids. The germline V and J ends were trimmed by 0 bases and 4 bases, with 10 bases remaining between them. Germline V CDR1 and CDR2: SGHRS, YFSETQ. In nucleotides, the CDR3 is TGCGCCAGCAGCTTGGGAGGTTCAGGCACCGGGGAGCTGTTTTTT. This gives the protein CASSLGGSGTGELFF.

CDR3 sequence (DNA): TGTGCCAGCAGTCCAGCGGGACTAGCGGGGGGGCCGGTTAAAAATGAGCAGTTCTTC. This translates into CASSPAGLAGGPVKNEQFF. This chain uses TRBV28 with TRBJ2-1, with TRBD2 identical over 16 bases. Trimming took 5 bases from V and 7 from J; bases not matched to a gene: 14. There are 19 residues in the CDR3. Germline V gene sequence: CDR1 MDHEN, CDR2 SYDVKM.

This clonotype was recorded at least ten times. The rearrangement uses TRBV11-2 and TRBJ1-2; D is uncertain. The CDR3 contains 15 residues. V lost 9 bases and J 0 bases, leaving 17 bases between the germline ends. Germline V gene data show CDR1 as SGHAT and CDR2 as FQNNGV. The CDR3 spells CASSKWGAANYGYTF. CDR3 DNA sequence: TGTGCCAGTTCGAAATGGGGAGCGGCTAACTATGGCTACACCTTC. The variable domain in full, with the rest retrieved from reference TRBV11-2 and TRBJ1-2, is EAGVAQSPRYKIIEKRQSVAFWCNPISGHATLYWYQQILGQGPKLLIQFQNNGVVDDSQLPKDRFSAERLKGVDSTLKIQPAKLEDSAVYLCASSKWGAANYGYTFGSGTRLTVV.

This chain joins TRBV19 and TRBJ2-3; the D gene is possibly TRBD2 (6 bases). The V and J ends lost 0 bases and 1 base respectively, with 11 bases between them. Germline-derived CDR1 and CDR2 are LNHDA and SQIVND (reference sequence). The CDR3 consists of 16 residues. The CDR3 coding sequence is TGTGCCAGTAGTATAGAGCTAGCGTTCGGCACAGATACGCAGTATTTT. Amino acids: CASSIELAFGTDTQYF.

This clonotype was picked up many times. The chain is built from TRBV24-1 and TRBJ2-3; no firm D call. Germline CDR1 KGHDR, CDR2 SFDVKD. V dropped 9 bases and J dropped 4 bases, with 10 bases sitting between them. The CDR3 spans 12 residues. The CDR3 loop reads CATSSVADTQYF. CDR3 DNA: TGTGCCACCTCCTCCGTTGCAGATACGCAGTATTTT.

The chain has TRBV28 and TRBJ2-4; the D is unclear. The CDR3 spans 11 residues. The V end was cut by 3 bases, the J end by 4 bases, with 1 base between. Germline V gives CDR1 MDHEN, CDR2 SYDVKM. CDR3 DNA sequence: TGTGCCAGCAGTTTTAAAAACATTCAGTACTTC. Its translation: CASSFKNIQYF.

The rearrangement links TRBV20-1 to TRBJ1-1, with D perhaps matching TRBD1 (6 bases). The CDR3 has 15 amino acids. Germline lookup yields CDR1 DFQATT and CDR2 SNEGSKA (reference sequence). V was clipped by 1 base and J by 2 bases, with 14 bases between them. DNA of the CDR3: TGCAGTGCTAGAGTGTCGGGGGGGGCAAACACTGAAGCTTTCTTT. This encodes CSARVSGGANTEAFF.

This clonotype was counted ten times or more. The chain has TRBV28 and TRBJ1-3; D is perhaps TRBD1 (5 bases). From germline, CDR1 is MDHEN and CDR2 SYDVKM. This CDR3 is 14 amino acids long. V was clipped by 8 bases and J by 0 bases, with 11 bases between them. CDR3 residues: CASGGGRSGNTIYF. The CDR3 DNA sequence: TGTGCCAGCGGGGGAGGGCGCTCTGGAAACACCATATATTTT.

The sample holds many counts of this clonotype. This chain links TRBV28 with TRBJ2-3; TRBD2 agrees at 8 bases. The V segment lost 1 base and the J segment 0 bases; nucleotides outside the gene matches: 6. Germline values: CDR1 MDHEN, CDR2 SYDVKM. The CDR3 covers 17 residues. The CDR3 nucleotides read TGTGCCAGCAGTTTATTCGCTAGCGGGCCTAGCACAGATACGCAGTATTTT. Its translation: CASSLFASGPSTDTQYF.

This clonotype was found many times. This chain links TRBV3-1 with TRBJ1-2; 7 nucleotides line up with TRBD1. The germline V gene encodes CDR1 LGHDT and CDR2 YNNKEL (reference sequence). There are 14 residues in the CDR3. V dropped 1 base and J dropped 6; count of bases not matched to a gene: 5. This chain's CDR3 is CASSQVSGGNGYTF. CDR3 sequence (DNA): TGTGCCAGCAGCCAAGTGTCAGGGGGTAATGGCTACACCTTC.

This clonotype came up many times. The chain couples TRBV28 to TRBJ1-5, with 8 bases identical to TRBD1. J gave up 0 bases and V 6 bases, and 4 bases lay outside the gene matches. Germline V gene lookup returns CDR1 MDHEN and CDR2 SYDVKM. This CDR3 comprises 15 residues. DNA for the CDR3: TGTGCCAGCAGAATGGACAGGGATAGCAATCAGCCCCAGCATTTT. Amino acids: CASRMDRDSNQPQHF.